The clone carrying this T cell receptor (beta chain) was observed at least ten times. The target antigen is unknown. The data belong to a study of T cells after yellow fever vaccination. For TCR, cDNA came from 5'RACE template switching, which added a universal primer site and UMIs. MiXCR, run by TCRdb on the 5' RACE reads, gives a single entry per CDR3 protein. The repertoire holds fewer than 90,000 distinct CDR3 sequences, with approximately 7% as singletons. The junction had 13 bases not matched to a gene; V was cut back by 9 bases and J by 3 bases. CDR1 and CDR2 (germline): MGHRA, YSYEKL. The CDR3 is 16 residues long. Overall study results and limits: Subsequent to the booster, the majority of primary-vaccination clones reappeared (around 96% CD4, about 90% CD8).

This specimen was CD8+ T cells sorted from PBMCs, taken about 5 days after the first yellow fever vaccination. The chain couples TRBV4-1 to TRBJ2-2, with TRBD2 identical over 7 bases. This TCR came from a man between 18 and 29 years old who received the YFV17D yellow fever vaccine. Here the CDR3 reads CASTHRKAGDTGELFF. The CDR3 coding sequence is TGCGCCAGTACACACCGGAAGGCGGGAGACACCGGGGAGCTGTTTTTT.